This TCR beta chain stems from a study of technical replicates of blood from four donors. The method was immunoSEQ multiplex PCR; TCRdb's version includes in-frame clones alone and lacks a portion of them. The sample holds approximately 97,000 clones, roughly 96% seen once. The germline gives CDR1 SGHKS, CDR2 YYEKEE (reference sequence). CDR3 length: 16 residues. V was cut by 10 bases and J by 8 bases, with 27 bases left in between. The sequencing input was T cells isolated from PBMCs. V usage is TRBV5-5 and J usage is TRBJ2-2, with D possibly TRBD2 on 6 matching bases. The sequence was collected from a human donor in good health. The CDR3 DNA is TGTGCCTCCTTCGGGGGAAGAAGCTCTCATGAGGGGGAGCTGTTTTTT. It translates to CASFGGRSSHEGELFF.